This entry lists 21 T cell receptor beta chains sequenced from one sample in a study of T cells in Graves' hyperthyroidism and ophthalmopathy. Amplification yielded TCR beta CDR3 regions, with RNA transcripts as the source. First-round RT-PCR targeting the TCR CDR3 was performed with the HTBI primer set. Each CDR3 protein is one row after TCRdb ran MiXCR on the multiplex PCR reads. The sample includes under 350,000 distinct CDR3 sequences, 15% to 20% of them seen just once. Sequenced sample: blood. These receptors were obtained from a woman aged 45-59 years with Graves' hyperthyroidism.

This clonotype was observed a handful of times. This chain joins TRBV25-1 and TRBJ2-7, with D perhaps being TRBD1 or TRBD2 (5 bases each). Germline assignment: CDR1 MGHDK and CDR2 SYGVNS. This CDR3 region has 11 residues. V was pared by 5 bases and J by 6 bases, with 8 bases between. CDR3 sequence: CASSKGTEQYF. Written as DNA, the CDR3 is TGTGCCAGCAGTAAGGGGACCGAGCAGTACTTC.

The rearrangement joins TRBV3-1 to TRBJ2-2; 10 bases map to TRBD1. The CDR3 consists of 15 residues. CDR1 is LGHDT, CDR2 YNNKEL, per germline (reference sequence). V dropped 6 bases and J dropped 9; count of bases not matched to a gene: 10. CDR3 sequence (DNA): TGTGCCAGCAGTCGTGACAGGGGGCATATCAGGGAGCTGTTTTTT. It translates to CASSRDRGHIRELFF. Drawing the rest from reference TRBV3-1 and TRBJ2-2, the complete variable domain is DTAVSQTPKYLVTQMGNDKSIKCEQNLGHDTMYWYKQDSKKFLKIMFSYNNKELIINETVPNRFSPKSPDKAHLNLHINSLELGDSAVYFCASSRDRGHIRELFFGEGSRLTVL.

This clonotype was seen a handful of times. CDR3 protein: CAIRDGTGADNSPLHF. The CDR3 coding sequence is TGTGCCATCAGAGACGGGACAGGCGCGGATAATTCACCCCTCCACTTT. The rearrangement uses TRBV10-3 and TRBJ1-6; 8 bases line up with TRBD1. After removal of 6 bases from V and 5 bases from J, the junction contained 9 bases not matched to a gene. The CDR3 length is 16 residues. Germline-derived CDR1 and CDR2 are ENHRY and SYGVKD.

There are a few counts of this clonotype. The CDR3 reads CASPGPMNSNQPQHF. CDR3 in DNA: TGTGCCAGCCCGGGACCTATGAACAGTAATCAGCCCCAGCATTTT. The V and J genes are TRBV6-1 and TRBJ1-5; the D gene is possibly TRBD1 (5 bases). Germline assignment: CDR1 MNHNS and CDR2 SASEGT. The V end was cut by 8 bases, the J end by 4 bases, with 18 bases between. The CDR3 totals 15 residues.

In this sample, this clonotype turned up many times. This rearrangement joins TRBV3-1 to TRBJ1-1; 7 bases are shared with TRBD1. The J segment lost 3 bases and the V segment lost 4 bases, leaving 2 bases of the junction unmatched. The CDR3 has 13 amino acids. In germline, CDR1 is LGHDT, CDR2 YNNKEL (reference sequence). The DNA for the CDR3 is TGTGCCAGCAGCCCGGACAGGTACACTGAAGCTTTCTTT. Translated: CASSPDRYTEAFF.

In this sample, this clonotype turned up once. The chain has TRBV28 and TRBJ2-7, with 10 bases lining up with TRBD2. The CDR3 is made up of 15 amino acids. Per germline, CDR1 MDHEN and CDR2 SYDVKM. The J segment lost 1 base and the V segment lost 5 bases, leaving 5 bases of the junction unmatched. CDR3: CASSKFSGRSYEQYV. CDR3 sequence (DNA): TGTGCCAGCAGTAAATTTAGCGGGAGGTCCTACGAGCAGTACGTC.

J is TRBJ2-5 and V is TRBV6-1; 11 bases are shared with TRBD2. Germline V gene sequence: CDR1 MNHNS, CDR2 SASEGT. CDR3 length equals 14 residues. V lost 7 bases, J lost 5 bases, and 6 bases stayed unmatched. For the CDR3, the DNA is TGTGCCAGCAATAGCGGGGGGGTTCGCGAGACCCAGTACTTC. It is translated as CASNSGGVRETQYF.

In its sample, this clonotype was seen many times. The rearrangement joins TRBV7-9 to TRBJ2-3; D call uncertain. Deletions cut 4 bases from V and 1 base from J, with 12 bases between. The CDR3 runs 15 residues. Looked up from germline, CDR1 is SEHNR and CDR2 is FQNEAQ (reference sequence). The CDR3 here is CASSSGPAGTDTQYF. The CDR3 DNA follows: TGTGCCAGCAGCTCAGGACCGGCAGGCACAGATACGCAGTATTTT.

This clonotype was seen many times. The CDR3 is CASSTGDEQYV. DNA for the CDR3: TGTGCCAGCAGTACAGGGGACGAGCAGTACGTC. V and J are TRBV2 and TRBJ2-7; 7 nucleotides align to TRBD1. V shed 5 bases, J shed 5 bases, and the junction held 0 bases outside the gene matches. The germline V gene encodes CDR1 SNHLY and CDR2 FYNNEI. The CDR3 is made up of 11 amino acids.

The V call is TRBV30, the J call TRBJ2-1; D possibly matches TRBD1 or TRBD2 (6 bases each). The germline V gene has CDR1 GTSNPN and CDR2 SVGIG (reference sequence). V lost 3 bases and J lost 4, with 13 bases in between. The CDR3 is 14 residues long. The CDR3 loop reads CAWRLGGSYNEQFF. The CDR3 DNA follows: TGTGCCTGGAGGCTAGGGGGGAGTTACAATGAGCAGTTCTTC.

The chain combines TRBV29-1 with TRBJ2-1, with 10 bases that match TRBD2. The CDR3 length is 14 residues. With V trimmed by 6 bases and J by 10 bases, 12 bases remained unmatched. Germline-derived CDR1 and CDR2 are SQVTM and ANQGSEA. The CDR3: CSVEREGLGGEQFF. In DNA, the CDR3 is TGCAGCGTAGAGCGGGAGGGCCTCGGGGGGGAGCAGTTCTTC.

J is TRBJ2-3 and V is TRBV5-1, with TRBD2 matching 9 bases. The CDR3 has 17 residues. Trimming removed 0 bases from V and 4 bases from J; junction bases left unmatched: 9. The germline V gene has CDR1 SGHRS and CDR2 YFSETQ. The CDR3 protein is CASSLGTRAGGPDTQYF. In DNA form, the CDR3 reads TGCGCCAGCAGCTTGGGGACTAGAGCGGGGGGTCCAGATACGCAGTATTTT.

In this sample, this clonotype turned up many times. The chain employs TRBV12-3 or TRBV12-4 and TRBJ1-1; the match to TRBD1 covers 8 bases. The CDR3 consists of 13 residues. Germline trimming cut 9 bases from V and 0 bases from J; bases unmatched to any gene: 3. CDR3 sequence: CASDRGMNTEAFF. The CDR3 DNA is TGTGCCAGTGACAGGGGAATGAACACTGAAGCTTTCTTT.

In this sample, this clonotype turned up many times. This chain uses TRBV3-1 with TRBJ2-7, with 12 bases identical to TRBD2. The V gene end was trimmed by 4 bases and the J gene end by 3 bases; junction bases not matched to a gene: 7. The CDR3 is 16 amino acids. CDR1 and CDR2 from the germline V gene are LGHDT and YNNKEL (reference sequence). CDR3 region: CASSRGWTSGVYEQYF. The CDR3 DNA reads as TGTGCCAGCAGCCGTGGGTGGACTAGCGGGGTCTACGAGCAGTACTTC.

At least ten counts were recorded for this clonotype. The chain links TRBV3-1 to TRBJ1-1; D is undetermined. V dropped 4 bases and J dropped 1 base, with 13 bases sitting between them. The CDR3 runs 15 residues. Per the germline V gene, CDR1 is LGHDT and CDR2 is YNNKEL (reference sequence). CDR3 region: CASSLERNPNTEAFF. CDR3 DNA: TGTGCCAGCAGCCTAGAACGAAATCCGAACACTGAAGCTTTCTTT.

CDR3 residues: CASSRTGMDTQYF. For the CDR3, the DNA is TGTGCCAGCAGTCGGACAGGGATGGATACGCAGTATTTT. J is TRBJ2-3 and V is TRBV6-1, with 8 bases lining up with TRBD1. CDR1 is MNHNS, CDR2 SASEGT, per germline. Trimming removed 5 bases from V and 6 bases from J; junction bases left unmatched: 4. This CDR3 contains 13 residues.

This clonotype was recorded a few times. The J gene is TRBJ1-1, the V gene TRBV5-1, with D perhaps matching TRBD1 (5 bases). CDR3 length: 15 amino acids. Between the trimmed V and J ends, which lost 2 bases and 0 bases, there was a span of 11 bases. Germline V gene sequence: CDR1 SGHRS, CDR2 YFSETQ. The CDR3 reads CASSFGQGMNTEAFF. In DNA form, the CDR3 reads TGCGCCAGCAGCTTCGGGCAGGGTATGAACACTGAAGCTTTCTTT.

CDR3 in amino acids: CASSYDSEAFF. In DNA form, the CDR3 reads TGCGCCAGCAGCTACGACAGTGAAGCTTTCTTT. The V gene is TRBV5-1, the J gene TRBJ1-1, with D tentatively TRBD1 (5 bases). The CDR3 sequence is 11 residues long. Germline CDR1 and CDR2: SGHRS and YFSETQ. V gave up 3 bases and J gave up 7 bases, with 7 bases separating them.

This clonotype turned up a few times. The V call is TRBV6-2 or TRBV6-3, the J call TRBJ1-4; D unresolved. The CDR3 is made up of 16 amino acids. CDR1 is MNHEY, CDR2 SVGEGT, per germline. V was cut by 0 bases and J by 3 bases, with 11 bases left in between. CDR3 protein: CASSYSPAEPNEKLFF. In DNA, the CDR3 is TGTGCCAGCAGTTACTCCCCAGCAGAACCTAATGAAAAACTGTTTTTT.

This clonotype appeared many times. The chain employs TRBV27 and TRBJ2-1; 8 bases are shared with TRBD1. Germline CDR1 and CDR2: MNHEY and SMNVEV (reference sequence). Losses at the gene ends were 5 bases for V and 8 bases for J; bases not matched to a gene: 11. This CDR3 comprises 15 residues. The CDR3: CASSPQGEARDEQFF. In DNA form, the CDR3 reads TGTGCCAGCAGTCCACAGGGGGAGGCCAGGGATGAGCAGTTCTTC.

This clonotype was detected a few times. The V call is TRBV20-1, the J call TRBJ2-7, with D unclear. The length of the CDR3 is 15 residues. Between the trimmed V and J ends, which lost 0 bases and 2 bases, there was a span of 14 bases. The germline gives CDR1 DFQATT, CDR2 SNEGSKA (reference sequence). The CDR3 DNA is TGCAGTGCTAGAGATCTTGGGGAAGTGACCTACGAGCAGTACTTC. This codes for CSARDLGEVTYEQYF.